This T cell receptor beta chain was retrieved from a study of cytomegalovirus exposure and HLA in healthy donors. General observations from the study: Most of the TCR beta V segments (in an earlier analysis) were productive either about 87% or about 30% of the time.

Regarding this clone: Its target is not known.

V gave up 7 bases and J gave up 2 bases, with 21 bases separating them. The CDR3 covers 17 residues. CDR1 LNHDA and CDR2 SQIVND come from the germline V gene (reference sequence). PCR was performed using 60 Vbeta and 13 Jbeta primers. Generated by immunoSEQ multiplex PCR, the TCRdb table keeps only in-frame clones and is missing some. The table records roughly 100,000 clones, roughly 66% of them present only once. This TCR came from a woman in her fifties or sixties in good health and CMV-seronegative. Input material: PBMCs. The V call is TRBV19, the J call TRBJ1-5; D gene ambiguous. The CDR3 DNA sequence: TGTGCCAGTACCGTAGCGGGGAGGCGCCTGGGCAATCAGCCCCAGCATTTT. Its protein is CASTVAGRRLGNQPQHF.